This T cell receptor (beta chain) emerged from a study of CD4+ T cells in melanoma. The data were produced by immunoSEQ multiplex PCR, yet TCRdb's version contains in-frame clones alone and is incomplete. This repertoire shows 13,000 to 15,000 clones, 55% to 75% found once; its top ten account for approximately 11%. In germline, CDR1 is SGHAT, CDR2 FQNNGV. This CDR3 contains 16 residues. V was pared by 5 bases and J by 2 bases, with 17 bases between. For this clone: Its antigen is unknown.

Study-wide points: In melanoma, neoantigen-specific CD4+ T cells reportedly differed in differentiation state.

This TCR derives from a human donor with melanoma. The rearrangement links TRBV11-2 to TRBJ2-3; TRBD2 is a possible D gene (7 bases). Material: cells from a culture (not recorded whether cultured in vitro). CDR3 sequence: CASSPRGAGSTDTQYF. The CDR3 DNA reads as TGTGCCAGCAGCCCTCGGGGGGCAGGCTCCACAGATACGCAGTATTTT.